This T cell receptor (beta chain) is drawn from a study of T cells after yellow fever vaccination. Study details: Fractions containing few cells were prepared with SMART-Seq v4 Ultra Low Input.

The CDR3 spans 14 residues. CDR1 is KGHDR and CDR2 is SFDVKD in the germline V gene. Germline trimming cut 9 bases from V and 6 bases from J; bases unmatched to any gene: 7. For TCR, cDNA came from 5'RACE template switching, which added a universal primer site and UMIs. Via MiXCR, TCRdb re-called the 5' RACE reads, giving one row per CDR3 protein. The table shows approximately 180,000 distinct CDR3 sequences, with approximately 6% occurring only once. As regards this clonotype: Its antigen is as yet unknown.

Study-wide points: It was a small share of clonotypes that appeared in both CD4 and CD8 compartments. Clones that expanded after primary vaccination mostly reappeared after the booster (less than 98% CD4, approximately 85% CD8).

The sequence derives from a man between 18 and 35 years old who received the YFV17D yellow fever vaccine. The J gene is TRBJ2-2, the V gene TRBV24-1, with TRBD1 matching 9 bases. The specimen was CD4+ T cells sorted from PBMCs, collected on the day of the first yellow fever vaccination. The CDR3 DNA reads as TGTGCCACCCAAAGGGACAGGGAAGCCGGGGAGCTGTTTTTT. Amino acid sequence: CATQRDREAGELFF.